This record concerns one T cell receptor beta chain sequence. This clone showed up many times. Its antigen target is currently unknown. The input lacks base qualities; no much larger clone sits a single base away. The data belong to a study of T cells after posttransplantation cyclophosphamide (dated by TCRdb to the mid-2010s). A note on the overall study: Using TRB sequencing, the study followed how the T cell repertoire reconstituted after myeloablative bone marrow transplantation in which posttransplantation cyclophosphamide served as GVHD prophylaxis. Antigen receptor sequencing covered samples from some 35 PTCy-treated patients and some 15 of their related bone marrow donors. Blood from all 30 or so PTCy patients who had 1-year posttransplant specimens underwent TRB sequencing. In 3 patients, TRB sequencing was also performed on up to about 3 more blood samples taken 2 to 5.2 years after transplant, and in several patients, pretransplant blood was also TRB-sequenced. Because TRA and TRB clonality were tightly correlated in several samples, subsequent TCR analyses were focused on TRB only. Public TRB sequences were queried against a database of over 3,600 sequences associated with responses to pathogens, tumor antigens, self-antigens and alloantigens. General findings and caveats noted by the study authors: The TRB repertoires of T cells infiltrating skin or the GI tract showed only limited overlap with the TRB repertoires found in blood. Across 45 or so patients, recipient CMV seropositivity and CMV reactivation were highly associated with TRB clonality; PTCy diversity was similar to CNI/methotrexate controls. Donor-recipient similarity was low at 1-2 months but increased during the first year, and donor CD8+ memory clones often dominated later blood repertoires.

Related bone marrow donors provided peripheral blood samples on the day of marrow donation. Peripheral blood and bone marrow mononuclear cells were isolated by Ficoll-Hypaque density centrifugation and were cryopreserved. Genomic DNA was the input for TRB sequencing, which was run either with the immunoSEQ assay at survey resolution or with the hsTCRB kit. Concerning the study's data processing: The immunoSEQ software was used for initial read processing, and the LymphoSeq R package was used for repertoire analyses. Clonality was calculated as 1 minus normalized Shannon entropy, and the Gini coefficient was also calculated for each TRB dataset. To infer phenotypes in unsorted samples, TRB sequences from sorted subsets of the recipient or donor were mapped onto unsorted samples from the same recipient. TCRdb obtained this table from immuneACCESS and retained in-frame rearrangements with V and J assigned. These tables miss some clones; where compared with another copy, unresolved V genes account for less than half of the shortfall, and the remainder is unexplained. V and J calls and clone size are given by that table; D and trimming were obtained from the DNA. The sample counts about 39,000 clones, each observed more than once. Approximately 4.9% of the sample is in the top ten clones.

Trimming removed 5 bases from V and 3 bases from J; the gene matches leave 5 bases unexplained. Via the germline V gene, CDR1 is SGHTA and CDR2 FQGTGA. The CDR3 contains 14 residues, cysteine and phenylalanine counted. Of all the DNA, just the CDR3 is kept, 42 bases in frame from base 1. The specimen sequenced was PBMCs. This TCR was recovered from a woman in her 50s in good health and a related stem cell transplant donor. Here the chain combines TRBV7-3 and TRBJ2-7; 9 middle bases align to TRBD1. The CDR3 loop reads CASSPGTGYYEQYF. The nucleotides are TGTGCCAGCAGCCCCGGGACAGGGTACTACGAGCAGTACTTC.